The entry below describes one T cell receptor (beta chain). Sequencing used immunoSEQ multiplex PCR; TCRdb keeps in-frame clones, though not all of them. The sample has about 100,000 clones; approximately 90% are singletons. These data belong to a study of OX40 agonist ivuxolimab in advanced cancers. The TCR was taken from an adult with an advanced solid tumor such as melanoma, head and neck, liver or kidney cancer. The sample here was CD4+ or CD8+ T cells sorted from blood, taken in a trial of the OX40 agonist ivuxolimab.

The CDR3 loop is CATSVGAGANVLTF. In DNA, the CDR3 is TGTGCCACCAGCGTAGGGGCAGGGGCCAACGTCCTGACTTTC. The chain combines TRBV15 with TRBJ2-6; perhaps TRBD1 as D (5 bases). The CDR3 totals 14 residues. In germline, CDR1 is LNHNV, CDR2 YYDKDF (reference sequence). The V and J ends lost 5 bases and 4 bases respectively, with 9 bases between them.